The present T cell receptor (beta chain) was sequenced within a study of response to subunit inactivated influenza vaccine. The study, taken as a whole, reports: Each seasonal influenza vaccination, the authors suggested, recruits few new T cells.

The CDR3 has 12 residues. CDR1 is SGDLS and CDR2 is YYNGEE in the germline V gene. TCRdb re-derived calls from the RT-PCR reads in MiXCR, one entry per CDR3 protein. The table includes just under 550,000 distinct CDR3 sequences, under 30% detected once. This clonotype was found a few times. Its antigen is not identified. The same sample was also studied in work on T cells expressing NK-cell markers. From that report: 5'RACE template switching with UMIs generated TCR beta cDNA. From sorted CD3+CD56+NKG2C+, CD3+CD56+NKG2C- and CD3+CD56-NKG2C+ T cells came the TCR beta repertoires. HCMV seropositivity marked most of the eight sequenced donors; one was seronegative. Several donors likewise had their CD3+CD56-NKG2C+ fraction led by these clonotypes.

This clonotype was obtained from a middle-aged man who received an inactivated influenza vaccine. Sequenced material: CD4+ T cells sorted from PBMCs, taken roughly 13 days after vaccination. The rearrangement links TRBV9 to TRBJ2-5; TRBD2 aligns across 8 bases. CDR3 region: CASGAVGETQYF. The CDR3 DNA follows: TGTGCTAGCGGGGCGGTTGGAGAGACCCAGTACTTC.